Here is one TCR beta chain with its context. The target antigen is unknown. These data originate in a study of cytomegalovirus exposure and HLA in healthy donors. As for the study in general: The approximately 110 validation repertoires, a later analysis reported, used the same platform as the approximately 650 first-cohort repertoires. General study points: Across donors, most TCRs were seen rarely, yet some public ones were widespread. Among the CMV-associated chains, three were confirmed in vitro as specific for CMV antigens. Among TCR beta chains, those listed as cytomegalovirus-associated numbered approximately 150.

Produced via immunoSEQ multiplex PCR; TCRdb's table is partial and in-frame only. This sample carries under 200,000 clones, 70% to 90% of them seen once, and the ten largest clones take 4.5% to 7%. This CDR3 is 15 amino acids long. Germline CDR1 reads LGHNA; CDR2 reads YSLEER. V was trimmed by 0 bases and J by 5 bases, leaving 14 bases between them. The gene calls are TRBV4-3 and TRBJ2-7; D may be TRBD1 (6 bases). Sequences were obtained from PBMCs. This sequence originates from a woman aged 25 to 39 in good health and CMV-seronegative. The CDR3: CASSQDFDRSNEQYF. The CDR3 DNA reads TGCGCCAGCAGCCAAGATTTTGACAGGAGCAACGAGCAGTACTTC.